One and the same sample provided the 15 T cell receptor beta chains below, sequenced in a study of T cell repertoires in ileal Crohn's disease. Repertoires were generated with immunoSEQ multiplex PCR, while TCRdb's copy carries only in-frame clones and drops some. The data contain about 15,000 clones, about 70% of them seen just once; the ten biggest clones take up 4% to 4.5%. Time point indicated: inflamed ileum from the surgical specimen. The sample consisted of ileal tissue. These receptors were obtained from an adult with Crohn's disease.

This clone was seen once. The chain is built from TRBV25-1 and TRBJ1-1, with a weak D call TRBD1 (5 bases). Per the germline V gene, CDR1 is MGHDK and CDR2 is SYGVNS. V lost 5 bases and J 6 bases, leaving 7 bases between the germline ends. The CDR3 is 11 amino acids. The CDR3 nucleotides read TGTGCCAGCAGTACGGGGGCTGAAGCTTTCTTT. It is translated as CASSTGAEAFF.

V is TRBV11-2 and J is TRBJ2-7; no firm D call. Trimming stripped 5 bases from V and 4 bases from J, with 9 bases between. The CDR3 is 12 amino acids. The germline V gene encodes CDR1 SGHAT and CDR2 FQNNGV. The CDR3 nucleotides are TGTGCCAGCAGCGGCCCTGGGTACGAGCAGTACTTC. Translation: CASSGPGYEQYF.

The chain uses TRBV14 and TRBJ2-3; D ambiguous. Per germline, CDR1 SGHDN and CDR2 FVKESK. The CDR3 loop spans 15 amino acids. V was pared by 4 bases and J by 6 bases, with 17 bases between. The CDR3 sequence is CASSPTVKGRDTQYF. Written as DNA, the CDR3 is TGTGCCAGCAGCCCGACTGTGAAGGGCCGGGATACGCAGTATTTT.

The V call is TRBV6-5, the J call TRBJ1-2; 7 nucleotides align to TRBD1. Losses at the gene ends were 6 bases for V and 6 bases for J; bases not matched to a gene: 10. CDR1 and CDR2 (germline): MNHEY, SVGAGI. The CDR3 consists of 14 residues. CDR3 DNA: TGTGCCAGCAGCCTCCAGAGACAGGGAAATGGCTACACCTTC. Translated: CASSLQRQGNGYTF.

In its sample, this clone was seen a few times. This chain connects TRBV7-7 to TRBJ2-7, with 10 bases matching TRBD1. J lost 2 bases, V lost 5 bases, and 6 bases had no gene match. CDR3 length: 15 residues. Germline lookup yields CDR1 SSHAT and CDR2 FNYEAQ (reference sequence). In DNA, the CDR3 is TGTGCCAGCAGCCAGGGACAGGGGCTAACCTACGAGCAGTACTTC. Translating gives CASSQGQGLTYEQYF.

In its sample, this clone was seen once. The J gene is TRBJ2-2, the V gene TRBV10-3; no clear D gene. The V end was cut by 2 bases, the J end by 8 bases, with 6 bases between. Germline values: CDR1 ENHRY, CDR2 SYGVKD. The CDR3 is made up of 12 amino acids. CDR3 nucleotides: TGTGCCATCAGTGAGGGGTCGGGGGAGCTGTTTTTT. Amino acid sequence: CAISEGSGELFF.

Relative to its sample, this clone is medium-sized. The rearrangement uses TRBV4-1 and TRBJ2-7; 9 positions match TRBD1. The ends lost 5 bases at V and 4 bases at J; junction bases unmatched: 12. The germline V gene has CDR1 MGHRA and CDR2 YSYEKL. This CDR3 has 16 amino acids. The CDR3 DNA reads TGCGCCAGCAGCGTTACAGGGACAGGGAAAGGTTACGAGCAGTACTTC. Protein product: CASSVTGTGKGYEQYF.

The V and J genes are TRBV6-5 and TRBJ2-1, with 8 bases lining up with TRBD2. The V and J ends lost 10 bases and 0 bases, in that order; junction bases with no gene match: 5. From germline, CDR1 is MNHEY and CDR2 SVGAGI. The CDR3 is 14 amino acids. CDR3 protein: CATHGRASYNEQFF. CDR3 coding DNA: TGTGCCACCCACGGGAGGGCCTCCTACAATGAGCAGTTCTTC.

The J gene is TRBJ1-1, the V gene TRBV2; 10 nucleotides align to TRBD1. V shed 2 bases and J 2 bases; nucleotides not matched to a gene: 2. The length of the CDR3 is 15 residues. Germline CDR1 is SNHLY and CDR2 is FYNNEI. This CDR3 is CASSEWTGGNTEAFF. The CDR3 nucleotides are TGTGCCAGCAGTGAATGGACAGGGGGAAACACTGAAGCTTTCTTT.

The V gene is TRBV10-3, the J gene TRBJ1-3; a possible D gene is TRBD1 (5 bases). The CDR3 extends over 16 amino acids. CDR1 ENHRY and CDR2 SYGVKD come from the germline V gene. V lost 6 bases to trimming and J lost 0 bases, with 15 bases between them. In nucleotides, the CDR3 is TGTGCCATCAGCACAGGAAAAGCTACCTCTGGAAACACCATATATTTT. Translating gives CAISTGKATSGNTIYF.

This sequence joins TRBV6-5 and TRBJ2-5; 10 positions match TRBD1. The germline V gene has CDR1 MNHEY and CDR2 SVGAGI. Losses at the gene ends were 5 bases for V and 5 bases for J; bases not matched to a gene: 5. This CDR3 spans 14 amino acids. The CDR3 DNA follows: TGTGCCAGCAGTCGACAGGGGGCGGGGGAGACCCAGTACTTC. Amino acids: CASSRQGAGETQYF.

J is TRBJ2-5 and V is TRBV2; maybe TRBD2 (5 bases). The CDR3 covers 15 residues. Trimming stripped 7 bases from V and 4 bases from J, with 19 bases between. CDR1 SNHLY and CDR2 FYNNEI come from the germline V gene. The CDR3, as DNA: TGTGCCAGCACCCCCGGGTGGCCTAGCCCAGAGACCCAGTACTTC. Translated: CASTPGWPSPETQYF.

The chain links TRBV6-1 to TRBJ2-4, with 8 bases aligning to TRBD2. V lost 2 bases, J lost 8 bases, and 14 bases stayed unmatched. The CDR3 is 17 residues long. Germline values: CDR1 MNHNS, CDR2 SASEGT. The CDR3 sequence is CASSEWGAGAHVDIQYF. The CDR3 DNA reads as TGTGCCAGCAGTGAATGGGGAGCGGGGGCTCACGTTGACATTCAGTACTTC.

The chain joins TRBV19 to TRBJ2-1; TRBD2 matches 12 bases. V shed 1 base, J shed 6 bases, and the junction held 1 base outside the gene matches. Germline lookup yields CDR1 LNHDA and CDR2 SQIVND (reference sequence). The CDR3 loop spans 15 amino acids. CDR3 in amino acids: CASSIGLAGVNEQFF. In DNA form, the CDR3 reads TGTGCCAGTAGTATAGGACTAGCGGGAGTCAATGAGCAGTTCTTC.

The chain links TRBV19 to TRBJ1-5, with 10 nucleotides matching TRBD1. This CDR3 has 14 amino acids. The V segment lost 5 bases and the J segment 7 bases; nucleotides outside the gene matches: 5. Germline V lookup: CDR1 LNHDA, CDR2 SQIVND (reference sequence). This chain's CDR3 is CASSRDRGRQPQHF. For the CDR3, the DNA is TGTGCCAGTAGTCGGGACAGGGGTCGGCAGCCCCAGCATTTT.